This TCR beta chain was identified during a study of T-cell memory formation after mild COVID-19. Broader study findings: The study found balanced CD4/CD8 in clones contracting day 15 to 85 and a CD4+ lean in later expanders. Specificity for SARS-CoV-2 was not confirmed among the second-wave clones peaking on day 37.

This clonotype was seen only a few times. What it recognizes is unknown. There are 14 residues in the CDR3. Germline V CDR1 and CDR2: DFQATT, SNEGSKA (reference sequence). The V and J ends lost 6 bases and 8 bases, in that order; junction bases with no gene match: 12. TCRdb reprocessed the 5' RACE reads with MiXCR, giving one entry per CDR3 protein. The sample consists of 450,000 to 650,000 distinct CDR3 sequences, roughly 21% of them appearing once. The rearrangement links TRBV20-1 to TRBJ2-1; 8 bases agree with TRBD2. This receptor was taken from an adult woman who had mild COVID-19 (a few samples of this study predate the infection). Cell type and time point are not known. Sequences were obtained from PBMCs or a T cell subset sorted from them (not recorded which). The CDR3 protein is CSAYRGGALHEQFF. In DNA form, the CDR3 reads TGCAGTGCCTACCGGGGGGGGGCCTTACATGAGCAGTTCTTC.